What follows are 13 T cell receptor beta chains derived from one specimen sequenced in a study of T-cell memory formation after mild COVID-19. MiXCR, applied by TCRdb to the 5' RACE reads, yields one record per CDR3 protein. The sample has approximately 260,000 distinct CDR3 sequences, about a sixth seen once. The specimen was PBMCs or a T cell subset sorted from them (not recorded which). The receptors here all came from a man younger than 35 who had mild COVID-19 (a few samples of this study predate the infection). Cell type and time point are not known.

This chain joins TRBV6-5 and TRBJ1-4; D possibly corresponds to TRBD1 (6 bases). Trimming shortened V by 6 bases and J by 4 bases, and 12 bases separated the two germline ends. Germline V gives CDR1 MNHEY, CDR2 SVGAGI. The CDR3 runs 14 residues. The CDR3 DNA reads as TGTGCCAGCAGCTTCGGACAGCTTAATGAAAAACTGTTTTTT. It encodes CASSFGQLNEKLFF.

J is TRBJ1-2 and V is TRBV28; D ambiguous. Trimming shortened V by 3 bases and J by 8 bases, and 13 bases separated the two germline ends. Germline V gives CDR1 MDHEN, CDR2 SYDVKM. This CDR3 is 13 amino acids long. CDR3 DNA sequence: TGTGCCAGCAGTTTTATGAGTACTTGGGGCTACACCTTC. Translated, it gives CASSFMSTWGYTF.

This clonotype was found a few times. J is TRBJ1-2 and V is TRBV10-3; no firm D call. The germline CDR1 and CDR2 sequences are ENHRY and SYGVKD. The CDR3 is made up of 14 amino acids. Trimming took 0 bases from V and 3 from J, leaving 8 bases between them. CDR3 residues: CAISESKRDYGYTF. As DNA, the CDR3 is TGTGCCATCAGTGAGTCGAAACGGGACTATGGCTACACCTTC.

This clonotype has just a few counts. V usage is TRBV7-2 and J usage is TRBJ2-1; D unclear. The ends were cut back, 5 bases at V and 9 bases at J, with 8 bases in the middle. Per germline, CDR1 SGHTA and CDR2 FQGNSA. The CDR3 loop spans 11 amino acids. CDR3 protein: CASSRYGEQFF. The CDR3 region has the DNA TGTGCCAGCAGCCGTTACGGTGAGCAGTTCTTC.

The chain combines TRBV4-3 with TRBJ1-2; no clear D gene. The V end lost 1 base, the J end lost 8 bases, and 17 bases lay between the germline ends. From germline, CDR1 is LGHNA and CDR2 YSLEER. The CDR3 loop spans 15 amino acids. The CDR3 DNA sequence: TGCGCCAGCAGCCAAGCCGTGTACGCTAATTCCGGCTACACCTTC. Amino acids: CASSQAVYANSGYTF.

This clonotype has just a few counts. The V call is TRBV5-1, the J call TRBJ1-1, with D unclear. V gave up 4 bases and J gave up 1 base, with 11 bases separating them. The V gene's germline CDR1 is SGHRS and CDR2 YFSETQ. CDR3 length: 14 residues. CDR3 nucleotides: TGCGCCAGCAGCATAGTTGGGTGGAACACTGAAGCTTTCTTT. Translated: CASSIVGWNTEAFF.

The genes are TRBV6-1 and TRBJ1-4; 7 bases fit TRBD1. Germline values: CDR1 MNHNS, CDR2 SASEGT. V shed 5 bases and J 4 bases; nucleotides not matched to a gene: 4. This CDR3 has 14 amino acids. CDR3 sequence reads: CASSSGQVNEKLFF. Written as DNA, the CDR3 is TGTGCCAGCAGTAGCGGACAGGTTAATGAAAAACTGTTTTTT.

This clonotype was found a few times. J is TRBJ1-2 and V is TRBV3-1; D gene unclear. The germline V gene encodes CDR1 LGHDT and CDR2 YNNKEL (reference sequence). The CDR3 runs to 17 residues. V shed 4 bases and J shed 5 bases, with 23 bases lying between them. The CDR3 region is CASSRAGGSSSNYGYTF. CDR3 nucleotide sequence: TGTGCCAGCAGCCGGGCCGGCGGCTCTTCGAGTAATTATGGCTACACCTTC. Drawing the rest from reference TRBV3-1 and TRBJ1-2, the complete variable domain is DTAVSQTPKYLVTQMGNDKSIKCEQNLGHDTMYWYKQDSKKFLKIMFSYNNKELIINETVPNRFSPKSPDKAHLNLHINSLELGDSAVYFCASSRAGGSSSNYGYTFGSGTRLTVV.

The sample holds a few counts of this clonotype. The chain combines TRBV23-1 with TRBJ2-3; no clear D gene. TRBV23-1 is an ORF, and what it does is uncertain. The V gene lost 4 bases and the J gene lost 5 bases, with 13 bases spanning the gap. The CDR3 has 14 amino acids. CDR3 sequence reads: CASSPESVLDTQYF. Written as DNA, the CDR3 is TGCGCCAGCAGTCCCGAATCGGTACTAGATACGCAGTATTTT.

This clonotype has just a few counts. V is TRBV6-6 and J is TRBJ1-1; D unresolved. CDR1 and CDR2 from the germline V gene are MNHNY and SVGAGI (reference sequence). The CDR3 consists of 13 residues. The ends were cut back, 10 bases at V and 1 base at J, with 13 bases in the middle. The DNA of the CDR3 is TGTGCCACCTGGCGTGCAGGGAACACTGAAGCTTTCTTT. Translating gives CATWRAGNTEAFF.

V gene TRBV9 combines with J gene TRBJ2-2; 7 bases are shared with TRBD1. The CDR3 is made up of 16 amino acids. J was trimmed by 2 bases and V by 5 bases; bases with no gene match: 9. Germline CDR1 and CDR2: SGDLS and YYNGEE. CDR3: CASRDKRDSNTGELFF. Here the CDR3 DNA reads TGTGCCAGCAGAGACAAACGGGACAGCAACACCGGGGAGCTGTTTTTT.

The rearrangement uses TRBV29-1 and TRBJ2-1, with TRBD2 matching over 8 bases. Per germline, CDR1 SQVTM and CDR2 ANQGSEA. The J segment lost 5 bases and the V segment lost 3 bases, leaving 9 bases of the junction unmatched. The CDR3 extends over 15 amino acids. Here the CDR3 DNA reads TGCAGCGTTGACGGGACTAGACTCCCCCACAATGAGCAGTTCTTC. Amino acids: CSVDGTRLPHNEQFF.

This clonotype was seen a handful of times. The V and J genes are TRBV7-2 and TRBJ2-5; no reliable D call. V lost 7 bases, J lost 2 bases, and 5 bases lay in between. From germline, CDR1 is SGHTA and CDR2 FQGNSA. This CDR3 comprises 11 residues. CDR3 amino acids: CASTLQETQYF. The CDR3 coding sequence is TGTGCCAGCACACTGCAAGAGACCCAGTACTTC.